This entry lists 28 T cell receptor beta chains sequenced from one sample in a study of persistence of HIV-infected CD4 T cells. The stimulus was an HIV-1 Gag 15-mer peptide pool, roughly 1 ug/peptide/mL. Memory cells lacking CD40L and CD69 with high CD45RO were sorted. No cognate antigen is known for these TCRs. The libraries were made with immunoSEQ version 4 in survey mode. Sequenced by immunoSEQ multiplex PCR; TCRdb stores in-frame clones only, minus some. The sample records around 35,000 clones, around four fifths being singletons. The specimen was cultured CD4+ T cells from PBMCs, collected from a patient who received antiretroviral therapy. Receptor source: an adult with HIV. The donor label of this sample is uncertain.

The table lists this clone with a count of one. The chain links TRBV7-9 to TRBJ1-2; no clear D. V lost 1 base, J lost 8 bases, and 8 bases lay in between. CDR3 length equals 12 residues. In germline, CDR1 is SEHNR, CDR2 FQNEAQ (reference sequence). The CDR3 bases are TGTGCCAGCAGCTTAGAACAGAGGGGCTACACCTTC. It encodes CASSLEQRGYTF. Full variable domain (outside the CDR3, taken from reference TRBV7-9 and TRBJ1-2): DTGVSQNPRHKITKRGQNVTFRCDPISEHNRLYWYRQTLGQGPEFLTYFQNEAQLEKSRLLSDRFSAERPKGSFSTLEIQRTEQGDSAMYLCASSLEQRGYTFGSGTRLTVV.

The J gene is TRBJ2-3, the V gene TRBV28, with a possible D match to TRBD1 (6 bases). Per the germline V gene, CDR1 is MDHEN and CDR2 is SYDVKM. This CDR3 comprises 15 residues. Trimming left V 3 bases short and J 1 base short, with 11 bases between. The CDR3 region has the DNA TGTGCCAGCAGTTTGGTAGGGGGAGGCACAGATACGCAGTATTTT. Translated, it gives CASSLVGGGTDTQYF.

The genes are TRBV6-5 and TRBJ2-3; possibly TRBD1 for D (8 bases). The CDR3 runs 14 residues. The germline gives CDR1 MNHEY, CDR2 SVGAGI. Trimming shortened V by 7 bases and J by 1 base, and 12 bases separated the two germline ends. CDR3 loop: CASTTGGGTDTQYF. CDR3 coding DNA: TGTGCCAGCACCACAGGGGGGGGCACAGATACGCAGTATTTT.

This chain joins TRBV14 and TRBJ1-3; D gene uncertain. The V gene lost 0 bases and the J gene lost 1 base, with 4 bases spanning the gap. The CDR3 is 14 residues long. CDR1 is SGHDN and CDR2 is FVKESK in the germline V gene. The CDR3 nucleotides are TGTGCCAGCAGCCAAGATTTGTCTGGAAACACCATATATTTT. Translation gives CASSQDLSGNTIYF.

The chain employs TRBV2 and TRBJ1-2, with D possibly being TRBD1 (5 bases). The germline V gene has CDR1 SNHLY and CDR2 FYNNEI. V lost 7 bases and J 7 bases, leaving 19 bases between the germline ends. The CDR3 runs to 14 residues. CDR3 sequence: CASTRDGGYAGYTF. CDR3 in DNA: TGTGCCAGCACCAGGGACGGAGGCTACGCTGGCTACACCTTC.

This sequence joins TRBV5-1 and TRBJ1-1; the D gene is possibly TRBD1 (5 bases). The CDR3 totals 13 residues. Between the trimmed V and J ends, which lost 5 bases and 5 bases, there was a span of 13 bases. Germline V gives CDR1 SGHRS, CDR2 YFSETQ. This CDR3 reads CASSLDGGTEAFF. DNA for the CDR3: TGCGCCAGCAGTCTGGACGGGGGGACTGAAGCTTTCTTT.

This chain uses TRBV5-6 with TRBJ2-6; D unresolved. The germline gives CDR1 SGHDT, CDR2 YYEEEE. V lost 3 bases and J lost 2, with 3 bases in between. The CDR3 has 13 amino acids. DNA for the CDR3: TGTGCCAGCAGCTCTGCTGGGGCCAACGTCCTGACTTTC. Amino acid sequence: CASSSAGANVLTF.

CDR3 nucleotide sequence: TGTGCCAGTAGTATGATGGAATCTAGCACAGATACGCAGTATTTT. Translating gives CASSMMESSTDTQYF. The chain couples TRBV19 to TRBJ2-3; D is uncertain. Germline assignment: CDR1 LNHDA and CDR2 SQIVND (reference sequence). The CDR3 contains 15 residues. V was clipped by 3 bases and J by 0 bases, with 10 bases between them.

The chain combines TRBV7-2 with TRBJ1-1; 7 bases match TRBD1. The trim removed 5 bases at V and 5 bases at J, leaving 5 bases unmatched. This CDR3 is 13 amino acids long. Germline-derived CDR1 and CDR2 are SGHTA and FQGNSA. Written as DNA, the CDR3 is TGTGCCAGCAGCCGACAGGGTAGAACTGAAGCTTTCTTT. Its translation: CASSRQGRTEAFF.

The CDR3 DNA is TGTGCCAGCAGTACGGACGGGAACACCGGGGAGCTGTTTTTT. Amino acid sequence: CASSTDGNTGELFF. The V call is TRBV6-5, the J call TRBJ2-2; no clear D. Germline V lookup: CDR1 MNHEY, CDR2 SVGAGI. V was cut by 5 bases and J by 1 base, with 8 bases left in between. The CDR3 runs to 14 residues.

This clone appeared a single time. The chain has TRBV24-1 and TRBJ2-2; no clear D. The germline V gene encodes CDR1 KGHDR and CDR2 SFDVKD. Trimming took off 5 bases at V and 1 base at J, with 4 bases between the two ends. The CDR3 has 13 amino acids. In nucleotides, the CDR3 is TGTGCCACCAGTGGACAGAACACCGGGGAGCTGTTTTTT. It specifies CATSGQNTGELFF.

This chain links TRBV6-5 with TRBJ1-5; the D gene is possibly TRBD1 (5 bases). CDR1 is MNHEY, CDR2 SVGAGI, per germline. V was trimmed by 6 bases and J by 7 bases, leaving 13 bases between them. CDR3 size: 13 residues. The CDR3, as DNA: TGTGCCAGCAGAGAGGGGTATGGACAGCCCCAGCATTTT. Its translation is CASREGYGQPQHF.

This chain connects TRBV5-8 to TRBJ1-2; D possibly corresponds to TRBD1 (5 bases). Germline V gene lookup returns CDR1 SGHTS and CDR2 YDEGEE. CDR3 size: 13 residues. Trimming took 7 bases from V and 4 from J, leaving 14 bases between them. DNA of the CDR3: TGTGCCAGCTCCGGAGGGGTTCCCTATGGCTACACCTTC. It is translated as CASSGGVPYGYTF. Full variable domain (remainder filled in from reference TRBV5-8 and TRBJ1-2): EAGVTQSPTHLIKTRGQQATLRCSPISGHTSVYWYQQALGLGLQFLLWYDEGEERNRGNFPPRFSGRQFPNYSSELNVNALELEDSALYLCASSGGVPYGYTFGSGTRLTVV.

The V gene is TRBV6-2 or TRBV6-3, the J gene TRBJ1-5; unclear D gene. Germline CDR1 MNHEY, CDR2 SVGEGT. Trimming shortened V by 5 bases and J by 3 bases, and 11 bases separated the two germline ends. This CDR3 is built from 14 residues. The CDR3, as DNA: TGTGCCAGCAGTCTAAACAGCCTCAATCAGCCCCAGCATTTT. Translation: CASSLNSLNQPQHF.

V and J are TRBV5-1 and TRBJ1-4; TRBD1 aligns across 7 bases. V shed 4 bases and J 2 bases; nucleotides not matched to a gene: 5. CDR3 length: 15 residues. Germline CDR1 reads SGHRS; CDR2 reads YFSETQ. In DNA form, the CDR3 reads TGCGCCAGCAGCGCACAGGGGACTACTAATGAAAAACTGTTTTTT. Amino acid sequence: CASSAQGTTNEKLFF. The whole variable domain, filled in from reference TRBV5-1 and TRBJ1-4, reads KAGVTQTPRYLIKTRGQQVTLSCSPISGHRSVSWYQQTPGQGLQFLFEYFSETQRNKGNFPGRFSGRQFSNSRSEMNVSTLELGDSALYLCASSAQGTTNEKLFFGSGTQLSVL.

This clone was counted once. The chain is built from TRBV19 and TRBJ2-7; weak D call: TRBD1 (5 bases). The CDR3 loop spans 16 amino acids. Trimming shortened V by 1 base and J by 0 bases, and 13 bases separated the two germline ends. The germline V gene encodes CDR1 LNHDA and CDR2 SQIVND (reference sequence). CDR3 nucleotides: TGTGCCAGTAGTATAGTCTCAGGACAAGGCTCCTACGAGCAGTACTTC. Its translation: CASSIVSGQGSYEQYF.

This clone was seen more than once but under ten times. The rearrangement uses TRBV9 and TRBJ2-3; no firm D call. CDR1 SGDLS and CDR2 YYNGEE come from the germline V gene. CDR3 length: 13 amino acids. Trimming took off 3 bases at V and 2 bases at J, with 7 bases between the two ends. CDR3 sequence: CASSAGVTDTQYF. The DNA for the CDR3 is TGTGCCAGCAGCGCTGGGGTCACAGATACGCAGTATTTT.

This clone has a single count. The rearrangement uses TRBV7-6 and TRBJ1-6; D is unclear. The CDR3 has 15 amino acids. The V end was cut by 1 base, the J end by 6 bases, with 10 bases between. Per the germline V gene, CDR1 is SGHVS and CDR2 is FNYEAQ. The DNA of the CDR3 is TGTGCCAGCAGCTTAGGGAACCTCCCTAATTCACCCCTCCACTTT. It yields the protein CASSLGNLPNSPLHF.

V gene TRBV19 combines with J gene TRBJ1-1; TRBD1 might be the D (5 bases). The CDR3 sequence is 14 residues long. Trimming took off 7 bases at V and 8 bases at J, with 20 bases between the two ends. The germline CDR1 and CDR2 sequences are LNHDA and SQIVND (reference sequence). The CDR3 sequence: CASKERQSLGEAFF. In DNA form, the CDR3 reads TGTGCCAGTAAGGAAAGACAGTCCCTTGGGGAAGCTTTCTTT. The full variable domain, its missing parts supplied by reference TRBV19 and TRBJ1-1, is DGGITQSPKYLFRKEGQNVTLSCEQNLNHDAMYWYRQDPGQGLRLIYYSQIVNDFQKGDIAEGYSVSREKKESFPLTVTSAQKNPTAFYLCASKERQSLGEAFFGQGTRLTVV.

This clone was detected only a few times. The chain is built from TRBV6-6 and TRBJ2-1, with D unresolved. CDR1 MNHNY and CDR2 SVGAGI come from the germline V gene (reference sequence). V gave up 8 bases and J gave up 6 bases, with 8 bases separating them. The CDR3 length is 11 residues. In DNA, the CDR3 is TGTGCCAGCGGTCTCTCCAATGAGCAGTTCTTC. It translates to CASGLSNEQFF.

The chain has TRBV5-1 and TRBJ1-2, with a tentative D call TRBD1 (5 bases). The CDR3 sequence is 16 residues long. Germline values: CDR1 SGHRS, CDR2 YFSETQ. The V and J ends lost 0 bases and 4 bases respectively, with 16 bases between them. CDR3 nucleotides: TGCGCCAGCAGCTTGGGCGCCAAAAGCCAGGGCTATGGCTACACCTTC. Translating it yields CASSLGAKSQGYGYTF.

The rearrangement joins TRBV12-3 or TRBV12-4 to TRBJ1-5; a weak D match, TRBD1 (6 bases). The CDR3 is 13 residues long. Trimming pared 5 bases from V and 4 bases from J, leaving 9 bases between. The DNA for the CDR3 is TGTGCCAGCAGTACAGGGTTGAATCAGCCCCAGCATTTT. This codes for CASSTGLNQPQHF.

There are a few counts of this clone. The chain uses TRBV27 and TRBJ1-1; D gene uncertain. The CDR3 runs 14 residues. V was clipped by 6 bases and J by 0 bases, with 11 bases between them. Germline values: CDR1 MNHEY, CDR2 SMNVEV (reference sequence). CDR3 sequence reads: CASRRQAMNTEAFF. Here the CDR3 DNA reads TGTGCCAGCAGGAGGCAGGCCATGAACACTGAAGCTTTCTTT.

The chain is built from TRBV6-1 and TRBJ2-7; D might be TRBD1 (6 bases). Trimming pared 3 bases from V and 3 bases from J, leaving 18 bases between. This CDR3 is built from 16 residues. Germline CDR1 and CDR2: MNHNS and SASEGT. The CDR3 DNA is TGTGCCAGCAGTGAGTTACAAAGGACAGCCTTCTACGAGCAGTACGTC. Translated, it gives CASSELQRTAFYEQYV.

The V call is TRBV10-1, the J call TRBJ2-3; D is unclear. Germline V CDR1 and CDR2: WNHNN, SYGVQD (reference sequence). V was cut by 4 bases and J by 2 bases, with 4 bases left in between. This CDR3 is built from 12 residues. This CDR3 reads CASSASTDTQYF. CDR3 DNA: TGCGCCAGCAGTGCGTCCACAGATACGCAGTATTTT.

This CDR3 is CASSPSGQGWDEQFF. The CDR3 nucleotides are TGCGCCAGCAGCCCCTCCGGACAGGGGTGGGATGAGCAGTTCTTC. The V call is TRBV5-1, the J call TRBJ2-1, with 9 bases aligning to TRBD1. Germline-derived CDR1 and CDR2 are SGHRS and YFSETQ. The length of the CDR3 is 15 residues. V was clipped by 4 bases and J by 8 bases; unmatched bases: 10.

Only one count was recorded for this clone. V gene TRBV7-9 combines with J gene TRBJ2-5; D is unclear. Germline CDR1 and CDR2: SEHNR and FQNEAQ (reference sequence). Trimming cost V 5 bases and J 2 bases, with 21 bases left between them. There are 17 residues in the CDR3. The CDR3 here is CASSAPAGSLGQETQYF. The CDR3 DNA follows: TGTGCCAGCAGCGCCCCCGCCGGATCCCTGGGGCAAGAGACCCAGTACTTC.

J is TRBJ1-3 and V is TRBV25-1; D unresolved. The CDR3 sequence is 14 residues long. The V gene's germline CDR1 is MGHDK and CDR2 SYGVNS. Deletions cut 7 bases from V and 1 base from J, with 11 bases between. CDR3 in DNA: TGTGCCAGCAAGGCAGATGGGTCTGGAAACACCATATATTTT. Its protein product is CASKADGSGNTIYF.